This T cell receptor beta chain originates from a study of Graves' ophthalmopathy and Graves' hyperthyroidism. This clonotype was found a few times. Its antigen remains unidentified. Germline and junction disagree at one end, which may indicate a read error. Where ophthalmopathy was present, donors had moderate-to-severe activity, CAS ≥3, NOSPECS ≥4 and duration under 3 months. Patients were excluded if they had other autoimmune diseases or uncontrolled infections, and likewise if pregnancy or lactation applied. The CDR3 is 13 amino acids. Germline lookup yields CDR1 SGHTA and CDR2 FQGNSA. Findings of the study overall: The majority of expanded thyroid clonotypes above 0.001 frequency also occurred in blood. Sensitivity reached roughly 70% and specificity 72.22% when the model predicted ophthalmopathy progression.

Amplification of TCR beta CDR3 regions used RNA transcripts. Scientists carried out first-round RT-PCR using HTBI primers and then a second-round multiplex PCR. TCRdb fed the multiplex PCR reads into MiXCR, producing one record per CDR3 protein. The sample contains about 740,000 distinct CDR3 sequences, roughly 41% of which appear only once. The sequence was obtained from an adult man with Graves' ophthalmopathy. The sample consisted of peripheral blood. The chain uses TRBV7-2 and TRBJ1-6; D gene uncertain. As DNA, the CDR3 is TGCGCCAGCGGGCCTAGGGAGGATTCACCCCTCCACTTT. It encodes CASGPREDSPLHF.